Below, 6 T cell receptor beta chains from the same sample are listed, as sequenced in a study of cytomegalovirus exposure and HLA in healthy donors (dated by TCRdb to 2017 to 2019). The library relied on the immunoSEQ multiplex PCR assay. For the multiplex PCR, a mixture combining 60 forward primers for TCR Vbeta segments and 13 reverse primers for TCR Jbeta segments was used. As stored in TCRdb, this immuneACCESS dataset retains in-frame rearrangements with V and J assigned. A fraction of the clones does not appear; measured against another copy, unresolved V genes explain less than half of the discrepancy, and the remainder lacks a known reason. Counted in this sample were about 99,000 clones; around 77% of them appeared once. Jointly, the top ten make up around 3% of the sample. Source material: PBMCs. The receptors originated from a man aged 35 to 55 in good health and CMV-seronegative.

The V and J genes are TRBV29-1 and TRBJ2-5; TRBD2 aligns across 10 bases. Germline V gives CDR1 SQVTM, CDR2 ANQGSEA. The junction had 4 bases not matched to a gene; V was cut back by 4 bases and J by 5 bases. The CDR3 has 13 residues. The CDR3 DNA reads TGCAGCGTTGTGAGGGGACTAGCGGAGACCCAGTACTTC. This sequence encodes CSVVRGLAETQYF.

V usage is TRBV5-6 and J usage is TRBJ2-7; 11 nucleotides align to TRBD2. Unmatched junction bases numbered 13, after V lost 4 bases and J lost 4 bases. The CDR3 spans 17 residues. Germline V gene data show CDR1 as SGHDT and CDR2 as YYEEEE. The DNA for the CDR3 is TGTGCCAGCAGCCTCATAGCGGGGGGGCGGATCTCGTACGAGCAGTACTTC. This sequence encodes CASSLIAGGRISYEQYF.

The genes are TRBV20-1 and TRBJ1-4, with unresolved D. Trimming removed 5 bases from V and 6 bases from J, with 7 bases in between. Germline assignment: CDR1 DFQATT and CDR2 SNEGSKA (reference sequence). CDR3 length equals 11 residues. The CDR3 DNA follows: TGCAGTGCTCTAGTTTATGAAAAACTGTTTTTT. It is translated as CSALVYEKLFF.

This clone was counted between two and nine times. This chain connects TRBV5-1 to TRBJ1-2; 8 nucleotides align to TRBD1. Trimming cost V 4 bases and J 8 bases; bases outside gene matches: 7. Per the germline V gene, CDR1 is SGHRS and CDR2 is YFSETQ. The CDR3 runs 13 residues. CDR3 amino acids: CASSHGQGTGYTF. CDR3 in DNA: TGCGCCAGCAGCCACGGACAGGGCACCGGCTACACCTTC.

This chain connects TRBV19 to TRBJ2-7, with D perhaps TRBD1 (6 bases). The CDR3 is made up of 14 amino acids. Trimming removed 6 bases from V and 2 bases from J, with 14 bases in between. Germline V gene sequence: CDR1 LNHDA, CDR2 SQIVND (reference sequence). The CDR3 region is CASRFDRPPYEQYF. The CDR3 coding sequence is TGTGCCAGTAGGTTCGACAGGCCCCCCTACGAGCAGTACTTC.

The genes are TRBV4-2 and TRBJ1-1; no firm D call. In germline, CDR1 is LGHNA, CDR2 YNFKEQ. The ends were cut back, 1 base at V and 0 bases at J, with 15 bases in the middle. The CDR3 extends over 17 amino acids. The CDR3 protein is CASSQVTAPLLNTEAFF. DNA for the CDR3: TGTGCCAGCAGCCAAGTAACAGCTCCCCTCTTGAACACTGAAGCTTTCTTT.